These 24 T cell receptor beta chains were all obtained from the same sample, sequenced in a study of T cells expressing NK-cell markers. TCRdb reanalyzed the 5' RACE reads, giving one entry per CDR3 protein sequence and no DNA. The repertoire table contains approximately 550,000 distinct CDR3 sequences. The sample taken for sequencing was blood T cells: a sorted CD56 or NKG2C T cell subset, CD4+ or CD8+ T cells, or bulk PBMC T cells (not recorded which). The receptors were sampled from a man in his late teens or twenties in good health.

The chain combines TRBV15 with TRBJ1-2. CDR1 LNHNV and CDR2 YYDKDF come from the germline V gene (reference sequence). CDR3 length: 14 residues. The CDR3 loop is CATSPLSVDYGYTF. Complete variable domain (other parts from reference TRBV15 and TRBJ1-2): DAMVIQNPRYQVTQFGKPVTLSCSQTLNHNVMYWYQQKSSQAPKLLFHYYDKDFNNEADTPDNFQSRRPNTSFCFLDIRSPGLGDTAMYLCATSPLSVDYGYTFGSGTRLTVV.

The chain joins TRBV7-2 to TRBJ2-2. This CDR3 has 14 amino acids. Germline CDR1 reads SGHTA; CDR2 reads FQGNSA. The CDR3 sequence is CASSRGPYTGELFF. Variable domain in full (rest from reference TRBV7-2 and TRBJ2-2): GAGVSQSPSNKVTEKGKDVELRCDPISGHTALYWYRQSLGQGLEFLIYFQGNSAPDKSGLPSDRFSAERTGGSVSTLTIQRTQQEDSAVYLCASSRGPYTGELFFGEGSRLTVL.

The rearrangement joins TRBV5-1 to TRBJ2-7; no DNA is available, so the TRBD1 call from TCRdb remains unchecked. Per the germline V gene, CDR1 is SGHRS and CDR2 is YFSETQ. CDR3 length equals 12 residues. The chain's CDR3 is CASSPQGLEQYF.

The rearrangement links TRBV5-1 to TRBJ1-5; the TRBD1 assignment by TCRdb is unverifiable without DNA. CDR1 is SGHRS, CDR2 YFSETQ, per germline. The CDR3 runs to 14 residues. The CDR3: CASSLVSGAEPQHF.

This chain uses TRBV4-2 with TRBJ2-1; there is no DNA to check the TCRdb D call of TRBD2. This CDR3 is built from 12 residues. Germline V gene data show CDR1 as LGHNA and CDR2 as YNFKEQ. The CDR3 protein is CASSQNEGEQFF.

J is TRBJ2-3 and V is TRBV15; checking the TCRdb D call of TRBD2 is not possible without DNA. Germline V gene sequence: CDR1 LNHNV, CDR2 YYDKDF (reference sequence). The CDR3 loop spans 16 amino acids. The CDR3 sequence is CATSRDITGSSGTQYF.

The gene calls are TRBV29-1 and TRBJ2-7; absent DNA, TCRdb's TRBD2 call cannot be checked. The germline V gene encodes CDR1 SQVTM and CDR2 ANQGSEA. The length of the CDR3 is 15 residues. The chain's CDR3 is CSARLAGVMSYEQYF.

The chain recombines TRBV18 with TRBJ1-6; no DNA is available, so the TRBD1 call from TCRdb remains unchecked. The CDR3 length is 16 residues. Germline CDR1 KGHSH, CDR2 LQKENI. The CDR3 region is CASSPSTGGAESPLHF.

The chain links TRBV7-6 to TRBJ2-3; TCRdb gives TRBD2 as the D gene, but with no DNA this cannot be confirmed. This CDR3 spans 13 amino acids. Per germline, CDR1 SGHVS and CDR2 FNYEAQ. The CDR3 reads CASKGPGTDTQYF.

The chain combines TRBV5-4 with TRBJ2-2; TCRdb proposes TRBD2, but this gene call is untestable without DNA. CDR1 and CDR2 from the germline V gene are SGHNT and YYREEE (reference sequence). The CDR3 totals 15 residues. This CDR3 is CALRAGRSNTGELFF.

The rearrangement joins TRBV7-9 to TRBJ1-2; TCRdb's assignment of TRBD1 cannot be checked, as there is no DNA. CDR1 and CDR2 (germline): SEHNR, FQNEAQ (reference sequence). The CDR3 has 13 amino acids. CDR3: CASSFPGANGYTF.

The CDR3: CASSSMRVSGNTIYF. The chain couples TRBV7-2 to TRBJ1-3. The CDR3 is 15 amino acids. Germline CDR1 reads SGHTA; CDR2 reads FQGNSA.

The V call is TRBV29-1, the J call TRBJ2-3; TCRdb gives TRBD1 as the D gene, but with no DNA this cannot be confirmed. The CDR3 contains 15 residues. In germline, CDR1 is SQVTM, CDR2 ANQGSEA. This CDR3 is CSVVVGQGGMDTQYF.

The CDR3 region is CASSYSFGQGANEQFF. The chain combines TRBV6-5 with TRBJ2-1; the TRBD1 assignment by TCRdb is unverifiable without DNA. Germline V CDR1 and CDR2: MNHEY, SVGAGI. The length of the CDR3 is 16 residues.

This chain joins TRBV20-1 and TRBJ2-1; TCRdb's assignment of TRBD1 cannot be checked, as there is no DNA. Germline-derived CDR1 and CDR2 are DFQATT and SNEGSKA (reference sequence). The CDR3 has 13 residues. The CDR3 region is CSAPGWPGDEQFF.

The rearrangement joins TRBV7-8 to TRBJ2-1; TCRdb's D call of TRBD2 is untestable without DNA. CDR3 length: 15 residues. Germline V lookup: CDR1 SGHVS, CDR2 FQNEAQ. The CDR3 reads CASSSLAGLYNEQFF. The whole variable domain, remainder taken from reference TRBV7-8 and TRBJ2-1, is GAGVSQSPRYKVAKRGQDVALRCDPISGHVSLFWYQQALGQGPEFLTYFQNEAQLDKSGLPSDRFFAERPEGSVSTLKIQRTQQEDSAVYLCASSSLAGLYNEQFFGPGTRLTVL.

This sequence joins TRBV5-1 and TRBJ1-1; TCRdb's assignment of TRBD1 cannot be checked, as there is no DNA. CDR3 length equals 14 residues. Germline V CDR1 and CDR2: SGHRS, YFSETQ. CDR3 protein: CASSWTRGGTEAFF. The full variable domain, with the rest looked up from reference TRBV5-1 and TRBJ1-1, is KAGVTQTPRYLIKTRGQQVTLSCSPISGHRSVSWYQQTPGQGLQFLFEYFSETQRNKGNFPGRFSGRQFSNSRSEMNVSTLELGDSALYLCASSWTRGGTEAFFGQGTRLTVV.

This CDR3 reads CASSLARQGDSDTQYF. V gene TRBV7-9 combines with J gene TRBJ2-3; the TCRdb D gene call, TRBD1, has no DNA to confirm it. This CDR3 has 16 residues. CDR1 and CDR2 (germline): SEHNR, FQNEAQ (reference sequence).

The rearrangement uses TRBV11-3 and TRBJ2-1. Germline-derived CDR1 and CDR2 are SGHNT and YENEEA. CDR3 length: 13 residues. The CDR3 loop reads CASSPEPLNEQFF. Looking up the rest from reference TRBV11-3 and TRBJ2-1 gives the full variable domain: EAGVVQSPRYKIIEKKQPVAFWCNPISGHNTLYWYLQNLGQGPELLIRYENEEAVDDSQLPKDRFSAERLKGVDSTLKIQPAELGDSAVYLCASSPEPLNEQFFGPGTRLTVL.

The chain joins TRBV5-4 to TRBJ2-5; TCRdb's D call, TRBD2, is unchecked because there is no DNA. The CDR3 totals 15 residues. Germline lookup yields CDR1 SGHNT and CDR2 YYREEE (reference sequence). This CDR3 reads CASSRPLAAGETQYF.

The chain is built from TRBV11-2 and TRBJ2-7; with no DNA, the TCRdb D assignment of TRBD2 cannot be verified. Germline V gene sequence: CDR1 SGHAT, CDR2 FQNNGV. The CDR3 length is 15 residues. CDR3 loop: CASSLDRTDAYEQYF.

The V gene is TRBV7-3, the J gene TRBJ2-1; with no DNA, the TCRdb D assignment of TRBD1 cannot be verified. The CDR3 runs to 14 residues. Germline V lookup: CDR1 SGHTA, CDR2 FQGTGA. The CDR3 protein is CASSLYGGGDEQFF. The full variable domain, in which reference TRBV7-3 and TRBJ2-1 provide the parts outside the CDR3, is GAGVSQTPSNKVTEKGKYVELRCDPISGHTALYWYRQSLGQGPEFLIYFQGTGAADDSGLPNDRFFAVRPEGSVSTLKIQRTERGDSAVYLCASSLYGGGDEQFFGPGTRLTVL.

The chain combines TRBV29-1 with TRBJ2-7. Germline lookup yields CDR1 SQVTM and CDR2 ANQGSEA. The CDR3 covers 13 residues. The CDR3 sequence is CSVVLRSTYEQYF.

The chain recombines TRBV7-9 with TRBJ1-3; TCRdb's D call of TRBD1 is untestable without DNA. This CDR3 comprises 16 residues. From germline, CDR1 is SEHNR and CDR2 FQNEAQ (reference sequence). CDR3 protein: CASSREGVYSGNTIYF. The full variable domain, completed using reference TRBV7-9 and TRBJ1-3, is DTGVSQNPRHKITKRGQNVTFRCDPISEHNRLYWYRQTLGQGPEFLTYFQNEAQLEKSRLLSDRFSAERPKGSFSTLEIQRTEQGDSAMYLCASSREGVYSGNTIYFGEGSWLTVV.